This T cell receptor (beta chain) was captured by sequencing in a study of blood T cell repertoires in COVID-19. Overall study context: There were acute and convalescent COVID-19 samples, and they came from the United States, Italy and Spain. T cells, B-cell-depleted T cells, or PBMCs supplied cDNA or gDNA.

Using immunoSEQ multiplex PCR, the repertoire was profiled, and TCRdb retains in-frame clones only, with some absent. The data show some 48,000 clones, with approximately 95% seen just once and roughly 1% held by the top ten. The clonotype originates from a man between 60 and 75 years old with COVID-19, enrolled during active disease. Sequencing input: peripheral blood.

The CDR3 DNA reads TGTGCCAGCAGCTTACTGGCGGGGTCGGCAGATACGCAGTATTTT. Translated, it gives CASSLLAGSADTQYF. The rearrangement links TRBV7-2 to TRBJ2-3, with D perhaps matching TRBD2 (6 bases). Per the germline V gene, CDR1 is SGHTA and CDR2 is FQGNSA. The CDR3 totals 15 residues. V lost 2 bases and J lost 4, with 13 bases in between. The full variable domain, in which reference TRBV7-2 and TRBJ2-3 provide the parts outside the CDR3, is GAGVSQSPSNKVTEKGKDVELRCDPISGHTALYWYRQSLGQGLEFLIYFQGNSAPDKSGLPSDRFSAERTGGSVSTLTIQRTQQEDSAVYLCASSLLAGSADTQYFGPGTRLTVL.